This T cell receptor (beta chain) came from a study of Graves' ophthalmopathy and Graves' hyperthyroidism. The study's findings and limits: Ophthalmopathy was separated from stable hyperthyroidism by a 13-signature model with over 85% sensitivity and roughly 81% specificity.

This clonotype was seen once. Its matching antigen is unknown. The TCR beta CDR3 regions underwent amplification from RNA transcripts. HTBI primers were used in a first-round RT-PCR, which preceded a second-round multiplex PCR. MiXCR, run by TCRdb on the multiplex PCR reads, gives a single entry per CDR3 protein. The sample holds 350,000 to 400,000 distinct CDR3 sequences, roughly 18% seen once. Active ophthalmopathy (CAS at least 3, NOSPECS at least 4), lasting under 3 months. Lactation, pregnancy, uncontrolled infections and other autoimmune diseases were all grounds for excluding patients. Sequencing used peripheral blood. This clonotype originated in a woman aged 18-29 years with Graves' ophthalmopathy.

CDR3 protein: CASSLTGTQKETQYF. CDR3 DNA: TGTGCCAGCAGCTTAACCGGGACACAGAAAGAGACCCAGTACTTC. The chain joins TRBV7-2 to TRBJ2-5; D is possibly TRBD1 (6 bases). CDR3 length: 15 residues. Germline V gene data show CDR1 as SGHTA and CDR2 as FQGNSA. V shed 2 bases and J shed 3 bases, with 13 bases lying between them.